Described below is a single T cell receptor beta chain sequence and its context. It lacks a known antigen. Within one base of it there is no much larger clone, and no base qualities were kept. Ficoll-Paque density gradient centrifugation was the method used to isolate PBMCs. The data stem from a study of T-cell memory formation after mild COVID-19 listed by TCRdb under 2021. Some background on the complete study: Most TCR sequence clusters were specific to one of the two donors. Longitudinal TCRalpha and TCRbeta repertoire sequencing tracked T-cell clones expanding and contracting after mild COVID-19 in a couple of donors. The cohort was made up of two young adult volunteers, one female and one male, who were previously healthy.

V is clipped by 2 bases and J by 4 bases, and the sequence between their germline boundaries is 18 bases long. Including cysteine and phenylalanine, the CDR3 has 16 amino acids. Only the CDR3 part of the read is kept: 48 bases, read in frame from the first base. CDR1 is given as SGHKS and CDR2 as YYEKEE, both from the germline V gene (reference sequence). Reads for this sample came from an Illumina NovaSeq 6000. TCRalpha and TCRbeta cDNA libraries were constructed by 5'RACE with constant-segment primers, with sample barcodes and unique molecular identifiers being introduced. Trizol reagent was used to extract RNA from every sample. Library amplification was performed in two PCR steps, and a second sample barcode and Illumina TruSeq adapters were introduced in the second step. Sequencing of libraries was performed on an Illumina NovaSeq with 2 x 150 bp paired-end reads. In the source study's methods: Reads were demultiplexed and collapsed into UMI-guided consensus sequences with migec v1.2.7. With mixcr v2.1.11, UMI consensuses were aligned to TRA and TRB V and J templates and assembled into clonotypes. A clonotype was counted as expanded or contracted only when both edgeR and NoisET called the clonotype significant, with the noise models trained on biological replicates. For edgeR calls, the cutoffs were a false discovery rate-adjusted p below 0.01 and a log2 fold-change threshold of 1. PCA with hierarchical clustering of max-normalized trajectories of the 1000 most abundant clonotypes was used as exploratory dynamics analysis. The CD4 or CD8 phenotype of responding clones was assigned using the separately sequenced CD4+ and CD8+ repertoires. TCRdb reworked the public reads: Q25 trimming with fastp, MiXCR clone assembly, productive beta chains retained. Each entry merges the rows of one CDR3 protein and shows their most common DNA and genes. These V and J calls are TCRdb output, not the study's own analysis. In all, the sample holds approximately 430,000 distinct CDR3 sequences, and 20% to 30% of those were seen once. The ten top clones hold 13% of the sample.

The paper's findings and limits, for the study overall: Contracting CD4+ clones were located mainly in the CM and EM memory subsets, whereas CD8+ clones were found to be enriched in EMRA. SARS-CoV-2 specificity of the second-wave clones peaking on day 37 was not confirmed. Some responding clones were detected in pre-infection memory, suggesting pre-existing cross-reactive memory T cells joined the SARS-CoV-2 response. The study included only a couple of mild cases, and larger cohorts that include severe cases with pre-infection samples were judged to be necessary. Clones that contracted from day 15 to 85 showed balanced CD4/CD8 phenotypes, whereas a second wave of clones that expanded from day 15 to 37 leaned towards CD4+.

Sequencing was performed on PBMCs or a T cell subset sorted from them (not recorded which). This sequence originates from an adult woman who had mild COVID-19 (a few samples of this study predate the infection). The sample titles of this study are shuffled in the database, so cell type and time point are left out; the donor was told from shared clones. The chain links TRBV5-5 with TRBJ1-2; TRBD1 is a weak D gene call, 6 bases matching. CDR3 region: CASSLEMGAPAYGYTF. The DNA is TGTGCCAGCAGCTTAGAGATGGGGGCGCCTGCCTATGGCTACACCTTC.